These 5 T cell receptor beta chains came from one sample sequenced in a study of blood T cells in healthy people across ages (dated by TCRdb to about 2015). To prepare the library, 5' RACE was applied. The sequencing machine was an Illumina HiSeq 2500. The second PCR ran for about 6 to 12 cycles and used a J-beta primer mix along with a sample-barcoded 5' primer. TCRdb reworked the public reads: Q25 trimming with fastp, MiXCR clone assembly, productive beta chains retained. Here each entry gathers all rows of one CDR3 protein and keeps the most common genes and DNA. This sample gives some 1.5 million distinct CDR3 sequences in total; roughly 27% of them show up just once. The ten largest clones capture more than 6% of the sample. Material: blood. The receptor source for this set is a young woman in good health.

Comment on this clonotype: A much larger clone differs by one base, so this may be a read error. V usage is TRBV20-1 and J usage is TRBJ1-2; possible D gene TRBD1, 5 bases. This CDR3 comprises 11 residues. Germline-derived CDR1 and CDR2 are DFQATT and SNEGSKA (reference sequence). The CDR3 coding sequence is TGCAGTGCTATGGGGACCAGTGGCCACACCTTC. The encoded protein is CSAMGTSGHTF.

The table lists this clonotype with a count of one. A read error may explain this, as a much larger clone is one base away. This chain links TRBV27 with TRBJ2-7, with unresolved D. Germline CDR1 reads MNHEY; CDR2 reads SMNVEV (reference sequence). Trimming stripped 6 bases from V and 6 bases from J, with 18 bases between. This CDR3 is built from 14 residues. The CDR3 here is CASRPMGFRFEQYF. In DNA form, the CDR3 reads TGTGCCAGCAGGCCTATGGGTTTCAGGTTCGAGCAGTACTTC.

This rearrangement joins TRBV20-1 to TRBJ1-2; no definite D call. Germline loops: CDR1 DFQATT, CDR2 SNEGSKA (reference sequence). The V end was cut by 0 bases, the J end by 4 bases, with 6 bases between. The CDR3 spans 12 residues. CDR3 protein: CSARDQGYGYTF. The CDR3, as DNA: TGCAGTGCTAGAGATCAAGGCTATGGCTACACCTTC.

This clonotype appeared a few times. The chain couples TRBV5-4 to TRBJ2-5; D not certain. Trimming stripped 3 bases from V and 2 bases from J, with 8 bases between. The CDR3 has 13 amino acids. From germline, CDR1 is SGHNT and CDR2 YYREEE (reference sequence). CDR3 residues: CASSSDPQETQYF. The CDR3 DNA sequence: TGTGCCAGCAGCTCGGACCCACAAGAGACCCAGTACTTC.

The table lists this clonotype with a few counts. The chain has TRBV3-1 and TRBJ2-5, with TRBD2 matching 7 bases. The trim removed 6 bases at V and 2 bases at J, leaving 9 bases unmatched. CDR1 is LGHDT, CDR2 YNNKEL, per germline (reference sequence). The CDR3 is 15 amino acids. CDR3 nucleotides: TGTGCCAGCAGGGGGGGGACGGTGGCACAAGAGACCCAGTACTTC. The encoded protein is CASRGGTVAQETQYF.